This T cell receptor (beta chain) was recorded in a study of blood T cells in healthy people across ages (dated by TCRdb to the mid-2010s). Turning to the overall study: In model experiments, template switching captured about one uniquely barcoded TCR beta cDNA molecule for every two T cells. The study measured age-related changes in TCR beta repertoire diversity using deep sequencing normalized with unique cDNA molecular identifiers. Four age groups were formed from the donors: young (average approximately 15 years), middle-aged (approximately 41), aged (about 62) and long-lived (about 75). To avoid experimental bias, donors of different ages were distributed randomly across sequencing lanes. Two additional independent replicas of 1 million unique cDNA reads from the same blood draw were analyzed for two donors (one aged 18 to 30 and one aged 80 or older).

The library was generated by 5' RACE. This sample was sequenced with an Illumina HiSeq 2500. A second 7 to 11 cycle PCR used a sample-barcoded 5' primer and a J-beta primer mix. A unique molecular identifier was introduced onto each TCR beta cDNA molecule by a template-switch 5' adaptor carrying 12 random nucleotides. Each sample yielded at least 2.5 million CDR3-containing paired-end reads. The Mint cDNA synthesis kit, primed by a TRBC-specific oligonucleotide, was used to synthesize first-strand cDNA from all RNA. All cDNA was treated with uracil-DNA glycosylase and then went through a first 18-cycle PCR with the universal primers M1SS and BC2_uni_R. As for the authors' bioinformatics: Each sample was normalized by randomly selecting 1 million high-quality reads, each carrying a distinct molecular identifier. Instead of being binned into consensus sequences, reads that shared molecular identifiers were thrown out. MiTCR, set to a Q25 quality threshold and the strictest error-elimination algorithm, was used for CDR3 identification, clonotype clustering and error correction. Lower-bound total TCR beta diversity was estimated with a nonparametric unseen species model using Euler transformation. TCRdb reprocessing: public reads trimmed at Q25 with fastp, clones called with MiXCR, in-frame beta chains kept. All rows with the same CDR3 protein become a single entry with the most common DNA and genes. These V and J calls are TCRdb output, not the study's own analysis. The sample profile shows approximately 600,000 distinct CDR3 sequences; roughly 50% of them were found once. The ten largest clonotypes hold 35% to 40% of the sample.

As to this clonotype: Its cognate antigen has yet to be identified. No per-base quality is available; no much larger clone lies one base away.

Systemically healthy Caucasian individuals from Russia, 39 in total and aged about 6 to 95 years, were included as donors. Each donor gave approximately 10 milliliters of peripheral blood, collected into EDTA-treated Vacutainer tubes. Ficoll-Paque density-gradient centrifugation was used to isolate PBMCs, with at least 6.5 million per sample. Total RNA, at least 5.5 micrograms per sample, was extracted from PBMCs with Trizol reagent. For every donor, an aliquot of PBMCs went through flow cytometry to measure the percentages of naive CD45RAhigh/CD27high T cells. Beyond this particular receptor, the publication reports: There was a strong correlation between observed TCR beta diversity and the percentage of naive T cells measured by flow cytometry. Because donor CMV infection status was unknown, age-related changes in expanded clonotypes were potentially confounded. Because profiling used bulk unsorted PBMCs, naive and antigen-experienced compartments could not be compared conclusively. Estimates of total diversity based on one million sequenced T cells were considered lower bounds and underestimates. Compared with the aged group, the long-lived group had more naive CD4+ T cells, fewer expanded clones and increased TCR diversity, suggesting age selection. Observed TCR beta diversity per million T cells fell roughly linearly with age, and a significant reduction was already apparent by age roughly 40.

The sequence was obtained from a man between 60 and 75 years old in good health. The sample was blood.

The DNA is as follows: TGTGCCAGCAGGTTCCGGGACGGGGGATACGAGCAGTACTTC. Its product reads: CASRFRDGGYEQYF. The sequence is built from TRBV2 and TRBJ2-7; TRBD2 is a weak D gene call, 6 bases matching. V was cut back by 6 bases and J by 4 bases, leaving a gap of 16 bases between them. The germline V gene sets CDR1 to SNHLY and CDR2 to FYNNEI. Spanning cysteine to phenylalanine, the CDR3 consists of 14 amino acids. The sequence is cut down to CDR3 DNA, 42 bases in frame from base 1.